This T cell receptor (beta chain) was profiled in a study of blood T cell repertoires in COVID-19. The data were produced by immunoSEQ multiplex PCR, yet TCRdb's version contains in-frame clones alone and is incomplete. The repertoire holds 540,000 or so clones, with about 88% as singletons. Per the germline V gene, CDR1 is MRHNA and CDR2 is SNTAGT. V was shortened by 7 bases and J by 0 bases, with 16 bases between the two germline ends. This CDR3 is 15 amino acids long. The source of this sequence is a woman in her forties or fifties with COVID-19, enrolled during active disease. V is TRBV6-4 and J is TRBJ2-7, with a tentative D call TRBD2 (5 bases). Sequenced sample: peripheral blood. CDR3 sequence: CASTTTGKSSYEQYF. CDR3 bases: TGTGCCAGCACGACCACCGGGAAGAGCTCCTACGAGCAGTACTTC.